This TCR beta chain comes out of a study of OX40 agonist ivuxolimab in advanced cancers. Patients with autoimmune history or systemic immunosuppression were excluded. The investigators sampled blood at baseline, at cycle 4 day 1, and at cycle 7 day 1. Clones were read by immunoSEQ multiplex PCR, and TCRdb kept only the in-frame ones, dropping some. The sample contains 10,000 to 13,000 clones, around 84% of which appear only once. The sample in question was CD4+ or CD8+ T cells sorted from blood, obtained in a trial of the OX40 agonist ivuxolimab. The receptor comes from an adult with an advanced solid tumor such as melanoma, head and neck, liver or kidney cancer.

In nucleotides, the CDR3 is TGTGCCAGCAGTGGGGCAACGGAGCAGTTCTTC. Its translation is CASSGATEQFF. This rearrangement joins TRBV2 to TRBJ2-1; D gene uncertain. Trimming cost V 4 bases and J 10 bases, with 8 bases left between them. Per germline, CDR1 SNHLY and CDR2 FYNNEI. This CDR3 has 11 amino acids.